A selection of T cell receptor beta chains follows, all from one sample in a study of CD8 T cells in ankylosing spondylitis. TCRdb re-called the 5' RACE reads through MiXCR, storing one row per CDR3 protein. The table shows roughly 260,000 distinct CDR3 sequences, with over 15% occurring only once. Sequencing was carried out using blood, either unsorted or a sorted T cell fraction (not recorded which). Receptors originate from a male donor with ankylosing spondylitis or in good health (not recorded which). Each CDR3 is given without its conserved first and last residue.

TRBV12-3/TRBV12-4	TRBJ2-4	ASSLGPGTSGAKNIQY
TRBV9	TRBJ1-2	ASSVATSSGGLGYGYT
TRBV6-1	TRBJ2-2	ASRNRDRVTGELF
TRBV21-1	TRBJ1-1	ASSPSENTEAF
TRBV12-3/TRBV12-4	TRBJ2-3	ASSLGLAAPQGTDTQY
TRBV3-1	TRBJ2-5	ASSQVAETQY
TRBV7-6	TRBJ1-5	ASSLLGGNQPQH
TRBV7-2	TRBJ2-2	AGRGGTNTGELF
TRBV9	TRBJ2-5	ASSVGGIGETQY
TRBV5-1	TRBJ2-1	ASRLAGTSYNEQF
TRBV4-2	TRBJ2-1	ASSQGAWTGNNEQF
TRBV5-5	TRBJ1-2	ASSLDLEGNGYT
TRBV5-5	TRBJ2-3	ASSFVQGPDTQY
TRBV6-6	TRBJ1-1	ASSNDRGAEAF
TRBV12-3/TRBV12-4	TRBJ2-5	ASSLLPPQQETQY
TRBV14	TRBJ1-1	ASSTSQVVAF
TRBV5-1	TRBJ2-1	ASYSGSGQYNEQF
TRBV9	TRBJ1-2	ASSAGRNANGYT
TRBV27	TRBJ1-1	ASSFAGSYTEAF
TRBV21-1	TRBJ2-3	ASTTEPGTGASTDTQY
TRBV2	TRBJ1-4	ASSVRGKGEKLF
TRBV19	TRBJ2-5	ASSIEGHSRQETQY
TRBV5-1	TRBJ1-3	ASSLVLTAYGDNSGNTIY
TRBV20-1	TRBJ1-1	SAEDRGLTEAF
TRBV2	TRBJ2-5	ASSKNSQETQY
TRBV20-1	TRBJ1-4	SASSSSVANEKLF
TRBV20-1	TRBJ2-5	SVRRGATQETQY
TRBV20-1	TRBJ2-3	SARDSGSNTDTQY
TRBV11-2	TRBJ2-5	ASSLRTSGGTLAFGTQY
TRBV6-1	TRBJ1-5	ASLAVISQPQH
TRBV12-3/TRBV12-4	TRBJ2-3	ASSFRTWGTDTQY
TRBV20-1	TRBJ2-1	SASPSGGSYNEQF
TRBV29-1	TRBJ1-1	SAKGQGNTEAF
TRBV12-3/TRBV12-4	TRBJ1-5	ASSTSVSGIGGAQH
TRBV9	TRBJ2-1	ASSVSHQSVNNEQF
TRBV19	TRBJ2-3	ASSIVGGDTQY
TRBV6-5	TRBJ2-1	ASSYGTSGRLNEQF
TRBV7-8	TRBJ2-1	ASSRTSGRAYNEQF
TRBV12-3/TRBV12-4	TRBJ1-1	ASRPGSGVNTEAF
TRBV12-3/TRBV12-4	TRBJ2-1	ASSFGGGYNEQF
TRBV2	TRBJ1-6	ASSEGRKNSPLH
TRBV20-1	TRBJ1-1	SASGQGGTEAF
TRBV7-9	TRBJ2-6	ASSRPYDALT
TRBV12-3/TRBV12-4	TRBJ2-3	ASSFEGGRDTQY
TRBV5-1	TRBJ1-2	ASSLAGAGGYGYT
TRBV5-6	TRBJ2-5	ASSLYRGEETQY
TRBV20-1	TRBJ2-5	SARDPNSQETQY
TRBV11-2	TRBJ2-5	ASSAGFLETQY